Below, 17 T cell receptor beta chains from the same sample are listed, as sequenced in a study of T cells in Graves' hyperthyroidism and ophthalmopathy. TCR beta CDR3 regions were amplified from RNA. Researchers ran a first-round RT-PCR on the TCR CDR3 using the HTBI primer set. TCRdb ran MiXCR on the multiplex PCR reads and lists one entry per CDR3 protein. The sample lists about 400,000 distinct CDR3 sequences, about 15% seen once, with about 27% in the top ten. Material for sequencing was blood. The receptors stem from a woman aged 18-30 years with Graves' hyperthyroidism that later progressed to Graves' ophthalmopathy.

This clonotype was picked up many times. In DNA, the CDR3 is TGTGCCAGCAGTTTAGTCGGGCGCGGTCCGGAAACGTATAGCAATCAGCCCCAGCATTTT. It specifies CASSLVGRGPETYSNQPQHF. The chain employs TRBV28 and TRBJ1-5; D not resolved. With 2 bases removed from V and 0 bases from J, the gap between germline ends came to 23 bases. The CDR3 runs to 20 residues. CDR1 and CDR2 (germline): MDHEN, SYDVKM.

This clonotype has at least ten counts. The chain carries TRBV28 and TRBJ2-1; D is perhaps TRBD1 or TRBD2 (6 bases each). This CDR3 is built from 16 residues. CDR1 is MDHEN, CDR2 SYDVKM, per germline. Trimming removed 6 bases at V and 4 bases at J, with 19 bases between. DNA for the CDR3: TGTGCCAGCAGCCCCCCTCAGGGGAGGTTGTACAATGAGCAGTTCTTC. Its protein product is CASSPPQGRLYNEQFF.

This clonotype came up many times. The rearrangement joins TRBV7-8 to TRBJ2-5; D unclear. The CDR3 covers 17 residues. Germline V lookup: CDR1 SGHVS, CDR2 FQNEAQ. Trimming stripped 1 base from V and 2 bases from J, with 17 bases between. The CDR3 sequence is CASSLEVWRRLQETQYF. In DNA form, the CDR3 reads TGTGCCAGCAGCTTAGAGGTCTGGCGGAGATTACAAGAGACCCAGTACTTC.

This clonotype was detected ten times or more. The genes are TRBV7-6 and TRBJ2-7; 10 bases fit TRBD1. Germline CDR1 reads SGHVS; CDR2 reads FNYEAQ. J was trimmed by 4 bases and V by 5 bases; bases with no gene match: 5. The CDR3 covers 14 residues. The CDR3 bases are TGTGCCAGCAGCGAGACAGGGGGCGGATACGAGCAGTACTTC. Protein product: CASSETGGGYEQYF.

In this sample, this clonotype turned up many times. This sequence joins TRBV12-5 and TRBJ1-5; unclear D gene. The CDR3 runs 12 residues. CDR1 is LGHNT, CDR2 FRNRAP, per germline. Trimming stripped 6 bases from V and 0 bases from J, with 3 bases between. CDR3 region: CASGNSNQPQHF. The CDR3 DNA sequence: TGTGCTAGTGGAAATAGCAATCAGCCCCAGCATTTT.

CDR3 in amino acids: CASSLRVGLAEHNEQFF. CDR3 sequence (DNA): TGTGCCAGCAGCTTACGGGTAGGACTAGCGGAGCACAATGAGCAGTTCTTC. The genes are TRBV7-3 and TRBJ2-1; 10 nucleotides align to TRBD2. From germline, CDR1 is SGHTA and CDR2 FQGTGA. V was clipped by 2 bases and J by 5 bases; unmatched bases: 9. The CDR3 covers 17 residues.

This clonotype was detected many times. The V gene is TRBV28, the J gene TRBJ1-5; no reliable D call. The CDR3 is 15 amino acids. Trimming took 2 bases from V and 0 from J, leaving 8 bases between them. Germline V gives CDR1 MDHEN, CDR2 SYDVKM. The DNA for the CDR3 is TGTGCCAGCAGTTTAGGGTTCAATAGCAATCAGCCCCAGCATTTT. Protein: CASSLGFNSNQPQHF.

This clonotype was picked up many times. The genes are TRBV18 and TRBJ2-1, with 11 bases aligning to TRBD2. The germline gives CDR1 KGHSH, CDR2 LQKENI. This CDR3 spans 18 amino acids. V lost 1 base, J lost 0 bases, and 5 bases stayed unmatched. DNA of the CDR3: TGTGCCAGCTCACCACTAGCGGGAGGGCCCAGCTCCTACAATGAGCAGTTCTTC. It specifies CASSPLAGGPSSYNEQFF.

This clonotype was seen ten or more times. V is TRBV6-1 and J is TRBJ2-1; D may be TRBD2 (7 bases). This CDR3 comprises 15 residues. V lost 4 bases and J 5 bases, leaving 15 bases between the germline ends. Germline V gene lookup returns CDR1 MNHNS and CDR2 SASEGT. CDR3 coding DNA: TGTGCCAGCAGTGTAAGGGGGGGCACTAACAATGAGCAGTTCTTC. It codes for CASSVRGGTNNEQFF.

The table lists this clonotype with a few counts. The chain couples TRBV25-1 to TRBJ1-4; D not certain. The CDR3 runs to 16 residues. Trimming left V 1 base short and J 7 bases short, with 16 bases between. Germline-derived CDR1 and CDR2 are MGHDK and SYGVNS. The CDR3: CASSELMALGSEKLFF. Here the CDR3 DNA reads TGTGCCAGCAGTGAATTAATGGCCCTGGGGAGTGAAAAACTGTTTTTT.

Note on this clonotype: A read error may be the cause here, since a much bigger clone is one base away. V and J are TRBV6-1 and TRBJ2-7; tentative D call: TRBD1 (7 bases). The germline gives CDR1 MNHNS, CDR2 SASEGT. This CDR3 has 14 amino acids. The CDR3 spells CGSSERGTDYEQYF. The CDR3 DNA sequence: TGTGGCAGCAGTGAACGGGGGACAGATTACGAGCAGTACTTC.

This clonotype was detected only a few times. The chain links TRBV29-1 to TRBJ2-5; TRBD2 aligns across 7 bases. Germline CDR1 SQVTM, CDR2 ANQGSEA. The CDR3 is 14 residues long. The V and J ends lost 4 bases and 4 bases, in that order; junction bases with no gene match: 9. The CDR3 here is CSVADISGLETQYF. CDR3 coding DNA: TGCAGCGTTGCCGACATTAGCGGGTTAGAGACCCAGTACTTC.

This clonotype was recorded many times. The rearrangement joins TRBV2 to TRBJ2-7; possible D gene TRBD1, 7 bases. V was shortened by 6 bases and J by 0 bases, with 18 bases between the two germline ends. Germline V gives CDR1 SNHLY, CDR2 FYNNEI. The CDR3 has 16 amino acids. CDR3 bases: TGTGCCAGCAGACCCACAGGGGTGGGAGGCTCCTACGAGCAGTACTTC. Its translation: CASRPTGVGGSYEQYF.

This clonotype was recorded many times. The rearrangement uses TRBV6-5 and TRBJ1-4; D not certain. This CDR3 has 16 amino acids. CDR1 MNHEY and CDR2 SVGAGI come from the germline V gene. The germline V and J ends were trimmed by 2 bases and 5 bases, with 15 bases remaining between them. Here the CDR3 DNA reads TGTGCCAGCAGTTACGTGCCCTCGGGCTCGAATGAAAAACTGTTTTTT. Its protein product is CASSYVPSGSNEKLFF.

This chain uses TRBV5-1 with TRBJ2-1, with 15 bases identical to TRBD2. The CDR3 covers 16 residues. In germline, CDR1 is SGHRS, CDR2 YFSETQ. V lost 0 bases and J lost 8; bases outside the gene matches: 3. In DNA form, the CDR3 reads TGCGCCAGCAGCTTGGGGACTAGCGGGAGGGTAGATGAGCAGTTCTTC. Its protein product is CASSLGTSGRVDEQFF.

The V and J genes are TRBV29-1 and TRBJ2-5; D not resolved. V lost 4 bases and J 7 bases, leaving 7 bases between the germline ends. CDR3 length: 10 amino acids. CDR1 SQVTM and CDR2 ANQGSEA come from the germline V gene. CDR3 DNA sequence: TGCAGCGTTGTTGACGGGACCCAGTACTTC. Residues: CSVVDGTQYF.

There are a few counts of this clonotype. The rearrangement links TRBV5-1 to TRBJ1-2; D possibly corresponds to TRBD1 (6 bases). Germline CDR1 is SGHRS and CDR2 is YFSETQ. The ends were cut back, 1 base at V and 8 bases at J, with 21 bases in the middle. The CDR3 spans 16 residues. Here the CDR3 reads CASSLFTGYNGRGYTF. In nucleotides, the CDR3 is TGCGCCAGCAGCTTGTTTACAGGGTATAACGGGAGAGGCTACACCTTC. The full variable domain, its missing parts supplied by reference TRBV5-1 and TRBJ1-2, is KAGVTQTPRYLIKTRGQQVTLSCSPISGHRSVSWYQQTPGQGLQFLFEYFSETQRNKGNFPGRFSGRQFSNSRSEMNVSTLELGDSALYLCASSLFTGYNGRGYTFGSGTRLTVV.